This T cell receptor (beta chain) was recovered during a study of CD8 T cells in Susac syndrome. As judged by recently defined diagnostic criteria, patients with Susac syndrome had definite or probable disease. Germline V gives CDR1 SEHNR, CDR2 FQNEAQ (reference sequence). This CDR3 comprises 12 residues. V lost 7 bases and J lost 0, with 6 bases in between. cDNA came from roughly 0.47 to 1 ug RNA primed by random hexamers. TCRdb re-derived calls from the immunoSEQ multiplex PCR reads in MiXCR, one entry per CDR3 protein. The sample carries roughly 89,000 distinct CDR3 sequences, approximately 96% recorded once.

The specimen sequenced was CD8+ T cells from PBMCs. The clonotype originates from a human donor with Susac syndrome. V is TRBV7-9 and J is TRBJ1-1; D gene uncertain. The CDR3 spells CASTRLNTEAFF. Here the CDR3 DNA reads TGTGCCAGCACCAGATTGAACACTGAAGCTTTCTTT.